The 32 T cell receptor beta chains in this list originate from one sample, sequenced in a study of OX40 agonist ivuxolimab in advanced cancers. Libraries came from the immunoSEQ multiplex PCR assay. The immuneACCESS repertoire file appears here via TCRdb, limited to in-frame rearrangements. These files lack a portion of the clones; in checked studies, under half of the deficit traces to unresolved V genes, and the cause of the others is not known. In all, the sample holds tens of thousands of clones, and roughly 84% of those were seen once. The ten biggest clones cover over 0.95% of the sample. The sample was CD4+ or CD8+ T cells sorted from blood, taken in a trial of the OX40 agonist ivuxolimab. The receptors were gathered from an adult with an advanced solid tumor such as melanoma, head and neck, liver or kidney cancer.

The gene calls are TRBV4-3 and TRBJ1-2; D unresolved. V lost 0 bases to trimming and J lost 5 bases, with 19 bases between them. This CDR3 comprises 17 residues. In germline, CDR1 is LGHNA, CDR2 YSLEER. This chain's CDR3 is CASSQDLKGWLLYGYTF. The CDR3 nucleotides are TGCGCCAGCAGCCAAGATCTGAAAGGGTGGCTCCTTTATGGCTACACCTTC.

V is TRBV6-6 and J is TRBJ1-4; D is ambiguous. CDR1 MNHNY and CDR2 SVGAGI come from the germline V gene (reference sequence). The length of the CDR3 is 14 residues. Trimming stripped 8 bases from V and 8 bases from J, with 18 bases between. CDR3 sequence reads: CASSMASREEKLFF. In DNA form, the CDR3 reads TGTGCCAGCTCCATGGCCTCCCGGGAAGAAAAACTGTTTTTT.

The gene calls are TRBV25-1 and TRBJ2-3; D is unclear. Looked up from germline, CDR1 is MGHDK and CDR2 is SYGVNS. The CDR3 runs to 13 residues. Deletions cut 7 bases from V and 2 bases from J, with 10 bases between. This chain's CDR3 is CASKSRVTDTQYF. The CDR3 DNA is TGTGCCAGCAAATCCCGGGTCACAGATACGCAGTATTTT.

The chain has TRBV7-2 and TRBJ2-3, with D maybe TRBD2 (6 bases). The CDR3 runs to 14 residues. V was shortened by 5 bases and J by 0 bases, with 9 bases between the two germline ends. Germline V CDR1 and CDR2: SGHTA, FQGNSA. CDR3 bases: TGTGCCAGCAGCGCGGGACGGAGCACAGATACGCAGTATTTT. Encoded protein: CASSAGRSTDTQYF.

The chain links TRBV5-1 to TRBJ1-1; no reliable D call. The V gene's germline CDR1 is SGHRS and CDR2 YFSETQ. CDR3 length equals 14 residues. The V gene lost 0 bases and the J gene lost 3 bases, with 9 bases spanning the gap. CDR3 protein: CASSLVGGDTEAFF. DNA for the CDR3: TGCGCCAGCAGCTTGGTGGGTGGGGACACTGAAGCTTTCTTT.

The CDR3, as DNA: TGTGCCAGCAGCTCCTGGGGACAGGCCTACGAGCAGTACTTC. Protein product: CASSSWGQAYEQYF. This rearrangement joins TRBV7-9 to TRBJ2-7; 8 bases align to TRBD1. The junction had 4 bases not matched to a gene; V was cut back by 4 bases and J by 2 bases. Per germline, CDR1 SEHNR and CDR2 FQNEAQ (reference sequence). The CDR3 runs to 14 residues.

The CDR3 loop is CASSLRGRETQYF. DNA for the CDR3: TGTGCCAGCAGTCTTAGGGGGCGAGAGACCCAGTACTTC. V usage is TRBV27 and J usage is TRBJ2-5, with 7 bases identical to TRBD1. This CDR3 comprises 13 residues. The germline CDR1 and CDR2 sequences are MNHEY and SMNVEV (reference sequence). J was trimmed by 4 bases and V by 5 bases; bases with no gene match: 4.

The rearrangement links TRBV2 to TRBJ1-4; 12 positions agree with TRBD1. The germline gives CDR1 SNHLY, CDR2 FYNNEI. This CDR3 is 17 amino acids long. The V segment lost 1 base and the J segment 13 bases; nucleotides outside the gene matches: 13. Here the CDR3 DNA reads TGTGCCAGCAGTGAAGTGCCCCTGGGACAGGGGGCAAAGAGACTGTTTTTT. This translates into CASSEVPLGQGAKRLFF.

The J gene is TRBJ1-2, the V gene TRBV6-1; D is ambiguous. V lost 6 bases to trimming and J lost 1 base, with 6 bases between them. The CDR3 runs to 12 residues. CDR1 and CDR2 (germline): MNHNS, SASEGT. The CDR3 reads CASSTSNYGYTF. For the CDR3, the DNA is TGTGCCAGCAGCACGAGTAACTATGGCTACACCTTC.

V usage is TRBV9 and J usage is TRBJ2-5; D might be TRBD2 (6 bases). Looked up from germline, CDR1 is SGDLS and CDR2 is YYNGEE. Trimming removed 4 bases from V and 1 base from J, with 14 bases in between. The CDR3 runs to 15 residues. The CDR3 sequence is CASSLGPGGQETQYF. The DNA of the CDR3 is TGTGCCAGCAGCTTAGGACCCGGGGGCCAAGAGACCCAGTACTTC.

The chain combines TRBV6-1 with TRBJ2-7; D possibly matches TRBD1 or TRBD2 (5 bases each). Trimming pared 5 bases from V and 5 bases from J, leaving 16 bases between. This CDR3 has 14 amino acids. CDR1 is MNHNS and CDR2 is SASEGT in the germline V gene. The CDR3 nucleotides read TGTGCCAGCAGTCCGACCTTGGGACGGGACGAGCAGTACTTC. Protein product: CASSPTLGRDEQYF.

The sample holds a few counts of this clone. V is TRBV5-1 and J is TRBJ2-7; D assignment may be TRBD1 or TRBD2 (7 bases each). This CDR3 contains 16 residues. The germline CDR1 and CDR2 sequences are SGHRS and YFSETQ. Trimming took off 0 bases at V and 7 bases at J, with 20 bases between the two ends. In DNA, the CDR3 is TGCGCCAGCAGCTTGGAAGCAGGGGGGGATTCTGAGGAGCAGTACTTC. Residues: CASSLEAGGDSEEQYF.

V is TRBV27 and J is TRBJ1-1; 8 bases line up with TRBD1. The germline V gene has CDR1 MNHEY and CDR2 SMNVEV (reference sequence). CDR3 length: 13 residues. Trimming cost V 6 bases and J 6 bases; bases outside gene matches: 6. The CDR3: CASRMDRVAEAFF. The CDR3, as DNA: TGTGCCAGCAGGATGGACAGGGTTGCTGAAGCTTTCTTT.

The genes are TRBV18 and TRBJ2-7; D may be TRBD1 (5 bases). CDR1 is KGHSH, CDR2 LQKENI, per germline. This CDR3 has 15 amino acids. Trimming shortened V by 2 bases and J by 2 bases, and 13 bases separated the two germline ends. CDR3 nucleotides: TGTGCCAGCTCACCAGGTACAGGCGGTACCTACGAGCAGTACTTC. This sequence encodes CASSPGTGGTYEQYF.

The gene calls are TRBV9 and TRBJ1-1, with a tentative D call TRBD1 (5 bases). The germline CDR1 and CDR2 sequences are SGDLS and YYNGEE. This CDR3 has 12 amino acids. The V end lost 7 bases, the J end lost 3 bases, and 10 bases lay between the germline ends. The CDR3 protein is CASGQGDTEAFF. CDR3 nucleotides: TGTGCCAGCGGGCAGGGCGACACTGAAGCTTTCTTT.

This sequence joins TRBV15 and TRBJ2-1; no definite D call. V dropped 3 bases and J dropped 0 bases, with 9 bases sitting between them. The CDR3 extends over 15 amino acids. In germline, CDR1 is LNHNV, CDR2 YYDKDF (reference sequence). CDR3 DNA sequence: TGTGCCACCAGCAGGGGATACACCTCCTACAATGAGCAGTTCTTC. It translates to CATSRGYTSYNEQFF. Looking up the rest from reference TRBV15 and TRBJ2-1 gives the full variable domain: DAMVIQNPRYQVTQFGKPVTLSCSQTLNHNVMYWYQQKSSQAPKLLFHYYDKDFNNEADTPDNFQSRRPNTSFCFLDIRSPGLGDTAMYLCATSRGYTSYNEQFFGPGTRLTVL.

The chain couples TRBV6-5 to TRBJ2-1; the D gene could be TRBD1 or TRBD2 (5 bases each). Trimming left V 7 bases short and J 5 bases short, with 12 bases between. CDR1 and CDR2 (germline): MNHEY, SVGAGI. CDR3 length: 13 amino acids. CDR3 in amino acids: CASTRDGNNEQFF. CDR3 in DNA: TGTGCCAGCACGAGGGACGGAAACAATGAGCAGTTCTTC.

The V call is TRBV7-2, the J call TRBJ2-3; TRBD2 matches 7 bases. This CDR3 comprises 16 residues. Germline CDR1 and CDR2: SGHTA and FQGNSA. V dropped 1 base and J dropped 1; count of bases not matched to a gene: 5. The CDR3 coding sequence is TGTGCCAGCAGCTTAGTCTCAGCGGGGCGCACAGATACGCAGTATTTT. Amino acid sequence: CASSLVSAGRTDTQYF.

The rearrangement links TRBV7-2 to TRBJ2-1, with TRBD2 matching 7 bases. The CDR3 covers 16 residues. Germline CDR1 SGHTA, CDR2 FQGNSA. V gave up 1 base and J gave up 0 bases; unmatched junction bases: 3. For the CDR3, the DNA is TGTGCCAGCAGCTTAGGAGCGGGGTTCTCCTACAATGAGCAGTTCTTC. It codes for CASSLGAGFSYNEQFF.

V gene TRBV7-2 combines with J gene TRBJ2-7; D is unclear. V lost 3 bases to trimming and J lost 4 bases, with 10 bases between them. CDR1 and CDR2 (germline): SGHTA, FQGNSA. There are 13 residues in the CDR3. CDR3 amino acids: CASSFLELYEQYF. The DNA for the CDR3 is TGTGCCAGCAGCTTCCTGGAGTTGTACGAGCAGTACTTC.

This chain's CDR3 is CASSFEPTGFGELFF. CDR3 bases: TGTGCCAGCAGCTTCGAGCCTACAGGTTTCGGGGAGCTGTTTTTT. This sequence joins TRBV11-3 and TRBJ2-2; D perhaps matches TRBD1 (5 bases). The CDR3 runs 15 residues. V shed 3 bases and J shed 7 bases, with 15 bases lying between them. Per germline, CDR1 SGHNT and CDR2 YENEEA.

The V call is TRBV5-1, the J call TRBJ2-2, with D unclear. Germline CDR1 is SGHRS and CDR2 is YFSETQ. This CDR3 has 12 residues. V was trimmed by 0 bases and J by 7 bases, leaving 4 bases between them. This CDR3 is CASSLAGGELFF. CDR3 DNA: TGCGCCAGCAGCTTGGCCGGCGGGGAGCTGTTTTTT.

The gene calls are TRBV18 and TRBJ2-7; D is undetermined. The CDR3 runs 14 residues. V lost 2 bases to trimming and J lost 3 bases, with 11 bases between them. The V gene's germline CDR1 is KGHSH and CDR2 LQKENI. The DNA of the CDR3 is TGTGCCAGCTCACCATACTCGGAAGACTACGAGCAGTACTTC. Translating it yields CASSPYSEDYEQYF.

This clone was seen more than once but under ten times. This chain uses TRBV6-1 with TRBJ2-7; 7 bases are shared with TRBD2. The ends lost 6 bases at V and 8 bases at J; junction bases unmatched: 7. This CDR3 region has 12 residues. Germline V gene lookup returns CDR1 MNHNS and CDR2 SASEGT. In DNA, the CDR3 is TGTGCCAGCAGGGGGAGGGGATTCAAGCAGTACTTC. Residues: CASRGRGFKQYF.

V is TRBV5-4 and J is TRBJ2-1, with TRBD2 identical over 11 bases. The CDR3 consists of 15 residues. V was pared by 5 bases and J by 5 bases, with 6 bases of the junction left unmatched. Germline CDR1 and CDR2: SGHNT and YYREEE (reference sequence). This CDR3 is CASSSTSGGNNEQFF. CDR3 nucleotides: TGTGCCAGCAGTTCTACTAGCGGGGGAAACAATGAGCAGTTCTTC. The full variable domain, rest sourced from reference TRBV5-4 and TRBJ2-1, is ETGVTQSPTHLIKTRGQQVTLRCSSQSGHNTVSWYQQALGQGPQFIFQYYREEENGRGNFPPRFSGLQFPNYSSELNVNALELDDSALYLCASSSTSGGNNEQFFGPGTRLTVL.

This chain links TRBV18 with TRBJ2-5, with D possibly TRBD1 on 6 matching bases. The better agreement between TRBJ2-7 and the DNA end casts doubt on the J call. CDR3 length: 14 residues. The germline V gene encodes CDR1 KGHSH and CDR2 LQKENI. The CDR3 nucleotides read TGTGCCAGCTCACCACCGGGGGCTACCTACGAGCAGTACTTC. Encoded protein: CASSPPGATYEQYF.

The chain uses TRBV6-4 and TRBJ2-3; possible D gene TRBD1, 6 bases. CDR3 size: 14 residues. Trimming stripped 2 bases from V and 2 bases from J, with 8 bases between. CDR1 and CDR2 (germline): MRHNA, SNTAGT. The CDR3 DNA follows: TGTGCCAGCAGTGACCAGGGGTCCACAGATACGCAGTATTTT. It codes for CASSDQGSTDTQYF.

The V call is TRBV5-4, the J call TRBJ2-5; D gene uncertain. The CDR3 has 13 amino acids. Per germline, CDR1 SGHNT and CDR2 YYREEE (reference sequence). Trimming removed 2 bases at V and 5 bases at J, with 10 bases between. This CDR3 is CASSLPLGETQYF. CDR3 sequence (DNA): TGTGCCAGCAGCTTACCGCTCGGGGAGACCCAGTACTTC.

The chain links TRBV4-3 to TRBJ2-7; D gene uncertain. Trimming took 1 base from V and 1 from J, leaving 8 bases between them. The germline V gene encodes CDR1 LGHNA and CDR2 YSLEER. This CDR3 region has 14 residues. The CDR3 sequence is CASSQARRSYEQYF. CDR3 in DNA: TGCGCCAGCAGCCAAGCCCGCAGATCCTACGAGCAGTACTTC.

The chain carries TRBV7-2 and TRBJ2-5; TRBD2 matches at 7 bases. Germline V gene lookup returns CDR1 SGHTA and CDR2 FQGNSA. This CDR3 is 14 amino acids long. V dropped 5 bases and J dropped 5; count of bases not matched to a gene: 8. CDR3 loop: CASSPWGLRETQYF. The CDR3 nucleotides are TGTGCCAGCAGCCCATGGGGACTAAGGGAGACCCAGTACTTC.

The chain employs TRBV5-1 and TRBJ2-5; the D call may be TRBD1 or TRBD2 (5 bases each). V gave up 4 bases and J gave up 0 bases, with 10 bases separating them. CDR1 is SGHRS, CDR2 YFSETQ, per germline. The CDR3 is made up of 14 amino acids. CDR3 amino acids: CASSLGTDQETQYF. The CDR3 DNA sequence: TGCGCCAGCAGCCTCGGGACGGACCAAGAGACCCAGTACTTC.

The V gene is TRBV18, the J gene TRBJ1-1; no reliable D call. V was clipped by 2 bases and J by 1 base, with 5 bases between them. CDR1 and CDR2 from the germline V gene are KGHSH and LQKENI. The CDR3 sequence is 13 residues long. The CDR3 DNA reads as TGTGCCAGCTCACCATTGTCGAACACTGAAGCTTTCTTT. Translated, it gives CASSPLSNTEAFF.